These T cell receptor beta chains were read from a single sample in a study of blood T cell repertoires in COVID-19. Sequenced by immunoSEQ multiplex PCR; TCRdb stores in-frame clones only, minus some. In the table there are around 280,000 clones, about 90% of which are singletons. Source material: peripheral blood. The receptor source for this set is a woman aged 50 to 60 who had recovered from COVID-19. Each CDR3 is given without its conserved first and last residue. The order of the fields is V gene, J gene, CDR3 protein.

V: TRBV7-9
J: TRBJ2-7
CDR3: ASSPRDRASYEQY

V: TRBV7-9
J: TRBJ1-1
CDR3: ASSLNGAEAF

V: TRBV4-1
J: TRBJ2-7
CDR3: ASSLIRGGTYEQY

V: TRBV2
J: TRBJ1-1
CDR3: ASRARGSSEAF

V: TRBV5-8
J: TRBJ1-1
CDR3: ASSLDRLTEAF

V: TRBV7-2
J: TRBJ2-1
CDR3: ASSLDPTGNEQF

V: TRBV7-2
J: TRBJ1-2
CDR3: ASSLASAGNYGYT

V: TRBV2
J: TRBJ2-2
CDR3: ASNRGAGELF

V: TRBV5-1
J: TRBJ1-6
CDR3: ASSPGGDYSPLH

V: TRBV6-5
J: TRBJ1-2
CDR3: ASSFYRESGGYT

V: TRBV6-2/TRBV6-3
J: TRBJ2-1
CDR3: ASSPWGLAGGEQF

V: TRBV18
J: TRBJ2-5
CDR3: ASSPPGTDTEETQY

V: TRBV11-2
J: TRBJ2-3
CDR3: ASSFLGHRTDTQY

V: TRBV19
J: TRBJ1-1
CDR3: ASSTILSDTEAF

V: TRBV19
J: TRBJ1-1
CDR3: ASSAGSGQGRRSTEAF

V: TRBV30
J: TRBJ2-1
CDR3: AWRRAGNEQF

V: TRBV5-1
J: TRBJ2-1
CDR3: ASGISGGFSYNEQF

V: TRBV3-1/TRBV3-2
J: TRBJ1-1
CDR3: ASSQGRTAF

V: TRBV7-2
J: TRBJ1-2
CDR3: ASSLDWSAGGYGYT

V: TRBV29-1
J: TRBJ1-2
CDR3: SVGQGKGYT

V: TRBV27
J: TRBJ2-1
CDR3: ASSLLAGSSYNEQF

V: TRBV5-1
J: TRBJ2-6
CDR3: ASSLDRVAGANVLT

V: TRBV14
J: TRBJ1-4
CDR3: ASSQVTWAKLF

V: TRBV6-5
J: TRBJ1-2
CDR3: ASIGTGGHYGYT

V: TRBV21-1
J: TRBJ1-1
CDR3: ASIQGLVNTEAF

V: TRBV19
J: TRBJ1-1
CDR3: ASSPRGRPPEAF

V: TRBV5-1
J: TRBJ1-2
CDR3: ASSSEADRGLNYGYT

V: TRBV7-9
J: TRBJ2-2
CDR3: ASSINQGNTGELF

V: TRBV19
J: TRBJ2-2
CDR3: ASSVFAGRAPGELF

V: TRBV29-1
J: TRBJ1-2
CDR3: SIETHGQGYGYT

V: TRBV27
J: TRBJ2-3
CDR3: ASRQRTDTQY

V: TRBV30
J: TRBJ2-7
CDR3: AWSGGLVYEQY

V: TRBV19
J: TRBJ1-2
CDR3: ASSMSGQLYGYT

V: TRBV9
J: TRBJ1-2
CDR3: ASSPQAALDYGYT

V: TRBV5-8
J: TRBJ2-1
CDR3: ASSSRGTYNEQF

V: TRBV30
J: TRBJ1-1
CDR3: AWSVLRVSLTEAF

V: TRBV29-1
J: TRBJ2-6
CDR3: SVGDRLAGANVLT

V: TRBV5-6
J: TRBJ2-7
CDR3: ASSADREYEQY

V: TRBV2
J: TRBJ2-5
CDR3: ASSRTGRGETQY

V: TRBV9
J: TRBJ2-1
CDR3: ASSVHLTGFLGEQF

V: TRBV29-1
J: TRBJ2-5
CDR3: SVVGVSRETQY